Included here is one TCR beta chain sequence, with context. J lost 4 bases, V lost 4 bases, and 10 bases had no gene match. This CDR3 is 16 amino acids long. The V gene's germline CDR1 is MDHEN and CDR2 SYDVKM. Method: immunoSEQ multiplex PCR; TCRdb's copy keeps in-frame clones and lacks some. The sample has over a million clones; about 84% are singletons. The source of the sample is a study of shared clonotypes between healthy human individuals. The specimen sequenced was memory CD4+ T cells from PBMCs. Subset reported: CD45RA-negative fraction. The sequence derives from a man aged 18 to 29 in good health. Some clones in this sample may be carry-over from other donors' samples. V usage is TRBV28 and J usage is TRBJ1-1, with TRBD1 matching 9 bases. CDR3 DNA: TGTGCCAGCAGTTCTCAACAGGGGGCGGGCCCCACTGAAGCTTTCTTT. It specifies CASSSQQGAGPTEAFF.